These T cell receptor beta chains were read from a single sample in a study of shared clonotypes between healthy human individuals. Clones were read by immunoSEQ multiplex PCR, and TCRdb kept only the in-frame ones, dropping some. The profile shows about 600,000 clones, less than 98% of them singletons. Sequenced input: naive CD4+ T cells sorted from blood. The receptors come from a woman under 40 in good health. The CDR3 runs from the conserved cysteine through the conserved F or W. D genes are given only for firm matches. For some rows the clone size is stated as once, few or many, or as a class when expanded; others skip it.

d_gene: TRBD1; v_gene: TRBV6-4; abundance: -; len: 13; j_gene: TRBJ2-7; CDR3aa: CASSRDRGGEQYF; CDR3nt: TGTGCCAGCAGCCGGGACAGGGGTGGGGAGCAGTACTTC
d_gene: TRBD2; v_gene: TRBV13; abundance: -; len: 13; j_gene: TRBJ2-1; CDR3aa: CATTSGNLYEQFF; CDR3nt: TGTGCCACCACTAGCGGGAATTTGTATGAGCAGTTCTTC
d_gene: -; v_gene: TRBV5-8; abundance: -; len: 16; j_gene: TRBJ1-5; CDR3aa: CASSLARGRSNQPQHF; CDR3nt: TGTGCCAGCAGCTTGGCCCGGGGCAGAAGCAATCAGCCCCAGCATTTT
d_gene: TRBD2; v_gene: TRBV29-1; abundance: once; len: 13; j_gene: TRBJ2-1; CDR3aa: CSAASGSVNEQFF; CDR3nt: TGCAGCGCTGCTAGCGGGAGTGTGAATGAGCAGTTCTTC
d_gene: TRBD1; v_gene: TRBV5-1; abundance: -; len: 16; j_gene: TRBJ2-6; CDR3aa: CASSVTGLPGANVLTF; CDR3nt: TGCGCCAGCAGCGTGACAGGGCTCCCTGGGGCCAACGTCCTGACTTTC
d_gene: TRBD1; v_gene: TRBV18; abundance: -; len: 19; j_gene: TRBJ1-3; CDR3aa: CASSPREQGQLSSGNTIYF; CDR3nt: TGTGCCAGCTCACCAAGGGAACAGGGACAGTTGAGCTCTGGAAACACCATATATTTT
d_gene: -; v_gene: TRBV5-6; abundance: -; len: 14; j_gene: TRBJ2-5; CDR3aa: CASSSSWEWETQYF; CDR3nt: TGTGCCAGCAGCTCCAGCTGGGAATGGGAGACCCAGTACTTC
d_gene: TRBD2; v_gene: TRBV7-2; abundance: -; len: 15; j_gene: TRBJ2-3; CDR3aa: CASSSQRGPADTQYF; CDR3nt: TGTGCCAGCAGTTCGCAGCGGGGCCCCGCAGATACGCAGTATTTT
d_gene: -; v_gene: TRBV7-2; abundance: -; len: 15; j_gene: TRBJ2-7; CDR3aa: CASSLGPGSTYEQYF; CDR3nt: TGTGCCAGCAGCTTAGGTCCAGGTAGTACCTACGAGCAGTACTTC
d_gene: TRBD2; v_gene: TRBV4-1; abundance: once; len: 22; j_gene: TRBJ2-7; CDR3aa: CASSQGRGVRGLASPGSYEQYF; CDR3nt: TGCGCCAGCAGCCAAGGAAGGGGGGTAAGGGGACTAGCGTCTCCGGGGTCCTACGAGCAGTACTTC
d_gene: TRBD1; v_gene: TRBV28; abundance: -; len: 14; j_gene: TRBJ1-1; CDR3aa: CASSPGGAGTEAFF; CDR3nt: TGTGCCAGCAGTCCAGGGGGTGCGGGCACTGAAGCTTTCTTT
d_gene: -; v_gene: TRBV4-1; abundance: -; len: 16; j_gene: TRBJ1-2; CDR3aa: CASSHPGQGPNYGYTF; CDR3nt: TGCGCCAGCAGCCACCCGGGGCAGGGACCTAACTATGGCTACACCTTC
d_gene: -; v_gene: TRBV18; abundance: -; len: 18; j_gene: TRBJ2-3; CDR3aa: CASSPLPGGHQITDTQYF; CDR3nt: TGTGCCAGCTCACCACTGCCGGGCGGGCACCAGATCACAGATACGCAGTATTTT
d_gene: TRBD1; v_gene: TRBV10-2; abundance: -; len: 13; j_gene: TRBJ2-5; CDR3aa: CASRTGAQETQYF; CDR3nt: TGCGCCAGCAGGACAGGGGCCCAAGAGACCCAGTACTTC
d_gene: -; v_gene: TRBV27; abundance: -; len: 15; j_gene: TRBJ2-1; CDR3aa: CASTLPGMGNNEQFF; CDR3nt: TGTGCCAGCACCCTGCCCGGAATGGGGAACAATGAGCAGTTCTTC
d_gene: TRBD2; v_gene: TRBV27; abundance: -; len: 14; j_gene: TRBJ2-3; CDR3aa: CASSPGGGPDTQYF; CDR3nt: TGTGCCAGCAGTCCGGGGGGGGGCCCAGATACGCAGTATTTT
d_gene: TRBD1; v_gene: TRBV11-3; abundance: -; len: 15; j_gene: TRBJ2-1; CDR3aa: CASSSPGTAYNEQFF; CDR3nt: TGTGCCAGCAGCTCTCCCGGGACAGCCTACAATGAGCAGTTCTTC
d_gene: TRBD1; v_gene: TRBV28; abundance: -; len: 17; j_gene: TRBJ2-6; CDR3aa: CASRPGQGYSGANVLTF; CDR3nt: TGTGCCAGCAGACCGGGACAGGGTTACTCTGGGGCCAACGTCCTGACTTTC
d_gene: TRBD1; v_gene: TRBV6-1; abundance: -; len: 13; j_gene: TRBJ1-5; CDR3aa: CASSMTGDQPQHF; CDR3nt: TGTGCCAGCAGCATGACAGGGGATCAGCCCCAGCATTTT
d_gene: TRBD2; v_gene: TRBV18; abundance: -; len: 16; j_gene: TRBJ2-2; CDR3aa: CASSPPLAGEVGELFF; CDR3nt: TGTGCCAGCTCACCACCCCTAGCGGGTGAGGTCGGGGAGCTGTTTTTT
d_gene: TRBD1; v_gene: TRBV2; abundance: -; len: 15; j_gene: TRBJ2-7; CDR3aa: CASRSGTGDPYEQYF; CDR3nt: TGTGCCAGCAGATCCGGGACAGGGGATCCTTACGAGCAGTACTTC
d_gene: TRBD2; v_gene: TRBV11-1; abundance: once; len: 17; j_gene: TRBJ2-3; CDR3aa: CASSHRGGAGVMHTQYF; CDR3nt: TGTGCCAGCAGCCACCGGGGGGGGGCGGGTGTTATGCATACGCAGTATTTT
d_gene: -; v_gene: TRBV30; abundance: -; len: 13; j_gene: TRBJ1-5; CDR3aa: CAWSGTANQPQHF; CDR3nt: TGTGCCTGGAGTGGTACAGCTAATCAGCCCCAGCATTTT
d_gene: -; v_gene: TRBV15; abundance: -; len: 16; j_gene: TRBJ2-7; CDR3aa: CATSRDRSYEGYEQYF; CDR3nt: TGTGCCACCAGCAGAGATCGGTCATATGAGGGCTACGAGCAGTACTTC
d_gene: TRBD2; v_gene: TRBV2; abundance: -; len: 16; j_gene: TRBJ2-2; CDR3aa: CASRSGTSANTGELFF; CDR3nt: TGTGCCAGCAGAAGCGGGACCTCCGCGAACACCGGGGAGCTGTTTTTT
d_gene: TRBD1; v_gene: TRBV27; abundance: -; len: 17; j_gene: TRBJ2-6; CDR3aa: CASSAGTGLSGANVLTF; CDR3nt: TGTGCCAGCAGTGCCGGGACAGGGCTCTCTGGGGCCAACGTCCTGACTTTC
d_gene: -; v_gene: TRBV6-5; abundance: -; len: 14; j_gene: TRBJ1-1; CDR3aa: CASSYSRELFEAFF; CDR3nt: TGTGCCAGCAGTTACAGCAGGGAACTATTTGAAGCTTTCTTT
d_gene: TRBD1; v_gene: TRBV7-9; abundance: -; len: 13; j_gene: TRBJ1-5; CDR3aa: CASSPTGDQPQHF; CDR3nt: TGTGCCAGCAGCCCGACAGGGGATCAGCCCCAGCATTTT
d_gene: -; v_gene: TRBV4-1; abundance: -; len: 16; j_gene: TRBJ2-7; CDR3aa: CASSQAPGLGDYEQYF; CDR3nt: TGCGCCAGCAGCCAAGCGCCCGGGCTGGGGGACTACGAGCAGTACTTC
d_gene: -; v_gene: TRBV2; abundance: -; len: 12; j_gene: TRBJ2-7; CDR3aa: CASSVWGSEQYF; CDR3nt: TGTGCCAGCAGTGTATGGGGAAGTGAGCAGTACTTC
d_gene: -; v_gene: TRBV5-4; abundance: -; len: 15; j_gene: TRBJ2-7; CDR3aa: CASSLGRGSSYEQYF; CDR3nt: TGTGCCAGCAGCTTGGGTCGGGGGAGCTCCTACGAGCAGTACTTC
d_gene: TRBD1; v_gene: TRBV29-1; abundance: -; len: 19; j_gene: TRBJ2-1; CDR3aa: CSVTNHPGTGSAAYNEQFF; CDR3nt: TGCAGCGTTACAAATCATCCCGGGACAGGATCGGCAGCCTACAATGAGCAGTTCTTC
d_gene: -; v_gene: TRBV5-1; abundance: -; len: 18; j_gene: TRBJ2-1; CDR3aa: CASSLAMGRRTSYNEQFF; CDR3nt: TGCGCCAGCAGCTTGGCCATGGGACGCCGGACCTCATACAATGAGCAGTTCTTC
d_gene: TRBD1; v_gene: TRBV2; abundance: -; len: 18; j_gene: TRBJ2-5; CDR3aa: CASSDSRDRGWSQETQYF; CDR3nt: TGTGCCAGCAGTGACTCCCGGGACAGGGGTTGGAGCCAAGAGACCCAGTACTTC
d_gene: -; v_gene: TRBV11-2; abundance: -; len: 16; j_gene: TRBJ1-4; CDR3aa: CASSRSSGNINEKLFF; CDR3nt: TGTGCCAGCAGTCGCAGTTCCGGGAACATTAATGAAAAACTGTTTTTT
d_gene: TRBD2; v_gene: TRBV28; abundance: -; len: 13; j_gene: TRBJ2-5; CDR3aa: CASSLGLAGPPYF; CDR3nt: TGTGCCAGCAGTTTGGGACTAGCGGGCCCCCCGTACTTC
d_gene: -; v_gene: TRBV6-5; abundance: -; len: 15; j_gene: TRBJ1-1; CDR3aa: CASSYGQGSNTEAFF; CDR3nt: TGTGCCAGCAGTTATGGGCAGGGGTCGAACACTGAAGCTTTCTTT
d_gene: TRBD2; v_gene: TRBV6-5; abundance: -; len: 15; j_gene: TRBJ2-3; CDR3aa: CASSRTSSSTDTQYF; CDR3nt: TGTGCCAGCAGCCGGACTAGCAGTAGCACAGATACGCAGTATTTT
d_gene: -; v_gene: TRBV5-6; abundance: -; len: 15; j_gene: TRBJ2-2; CDR3aa: CASSSLPGQGGELFF; CDR3nt: TGTGCCAGCAGCTCGCTCCCGGGGCAGGGCGGGGAGCTGTTTTTT
d_gene: -; v_gene: TRBV28; abundance: once; len: 13; j_gene: TRBJ2-3; CDR3aa: CASSFQTGLSQYF; CDR3nt: TGTGCCAGCAGTTTCCAAACAGGGTTGTCGCAGTATTTT
d_gene: -; v_gene: TRBV9; abundance: -; len: 19; j_gene: TRBJ2-6; CDR3aa: CASSKGVGQRLSGANVLTF; CDR3nt: TGTGCCAGCAGCAAAGGAGTAGGACAGCGTCTCTCTGGGGCCAACGTCCTGACTTTC
d_gene: -; v_gene: TRBV2; abundance: -; len: 11; j_gene: TRBJ1-5; CDR3aa: CASGSNQPQHF; CDR3nt: TGTGCCAGCGGTAGCAATCAGCCCCAGCATTTT
d_gene: -; v_gene: TRBV18; abundance: -; len: 15; j_gene: TRBJ1-2; CDR3aa: CASSPNRGEDYGYTF; CDR3nt: TGTGCCAGCTCACCTAATAGGGGCGAAGACTATGGCTACACCTTC
d_gene: -; v_gene: TRBV7-8; abundance: -; len: 14; j_gene: TRBJ1-2; CDR3aa: CASSLFSGNYGYTF; CDR3nt: TGTGCCAGCAGCTTATTTTCAGGGAACTATGGCTACACCTTC
d_gene: TRBD2; v_gene: TRBV28; abundance: -; len: 15; j_gene: TRBJ2-7; CDR3aa: CASSFGSSGVYEQYF; CDR3nt: TGTGCCAGCAGTTTTGGATCTAGCGGGGTCTACGAGCAGTACTTC